This T cell receptor (beta chain) was obtained from a study of blood T cells in healthy people across ages. It was with a sample-barcoded 5' primer and a J-beta primer mix that a second PCR of about 6 to 12 cycles was run. Via MiXCR, TCRdb re-called the 5' RACE reads, giving one row per CDR3 protein. The sample records 1.5 million to 2 million distinct CDR3 sequences, roughly 30% being singletons. This CDR3 has 14 residues. Trimming took 1 base from V and 3 from J, leaving 9 bases between them. This clonotype was seen a handful of times. Its cognate antigen is unknown. Study conclusions and caveats: Because sorting was not performed, PBMCs prevented conclusive naive versus antigen-experienced comparison.

The chain carries TRBV12-3 or TRBV12-4 and TRBJ2-5, with unresolved D. Sequenced material: blood. The sequence derives from a woman aged 30 to 39 in good health. DNA for the CDR3: TGTGCCAGCAGTTTAGGCAGGTACGAAGAGACCCAGTACTTC. This gives the protein CASSLGRYEETQYF.